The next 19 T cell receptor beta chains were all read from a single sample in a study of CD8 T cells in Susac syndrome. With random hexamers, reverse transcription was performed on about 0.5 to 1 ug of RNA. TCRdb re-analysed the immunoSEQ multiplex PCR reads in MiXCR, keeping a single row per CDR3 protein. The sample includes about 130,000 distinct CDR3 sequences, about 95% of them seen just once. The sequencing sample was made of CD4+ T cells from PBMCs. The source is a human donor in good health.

For the CDR3, the DNA is TGTGCCAGCACCACACCGGGGGGAAACACCATATATTTT. Encoded protein: CASTTPGGNTIYF. The V and J genes are TRBV28 and TRBJ1-3; no definite D call. Per the germline V gene, CDR1 is MDHEN and CDR2 is SYDVKM. The CDR3 extends over 13 amino acids. V was shortened by 7 bases and J by 4 bases, with 11 bases between the two germline ends. Using reference TRBV28 and TRBJ1-3 for the parts outside the CDR3, the full variable domain is DVKVTQSSRYLVKRTGEKVFLECVQDMDHENMFWYRQDPGLGLRLIYFSYDVKMKEKGDIPEGYSVSREKKERFSLILESASTNQTSMYLCASTTPGGNTIYFGEGSWLTVV.

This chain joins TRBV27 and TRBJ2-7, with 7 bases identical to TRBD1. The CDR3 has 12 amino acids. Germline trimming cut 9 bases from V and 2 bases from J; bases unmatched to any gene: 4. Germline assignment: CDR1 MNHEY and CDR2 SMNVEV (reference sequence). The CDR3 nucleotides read TGTGCCAGTAGACAGGGTCCCTACGAGCAGTACTTC. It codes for CASRQGPYEQYF.

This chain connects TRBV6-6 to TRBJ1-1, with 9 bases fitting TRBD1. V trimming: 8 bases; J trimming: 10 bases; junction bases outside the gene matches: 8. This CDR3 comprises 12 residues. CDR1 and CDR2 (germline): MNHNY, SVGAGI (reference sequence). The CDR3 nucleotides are TGTGCCAGCGGTCCGGGACAGGGAGGAGCTTTCTTT. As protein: CASGPGQGGAFF.

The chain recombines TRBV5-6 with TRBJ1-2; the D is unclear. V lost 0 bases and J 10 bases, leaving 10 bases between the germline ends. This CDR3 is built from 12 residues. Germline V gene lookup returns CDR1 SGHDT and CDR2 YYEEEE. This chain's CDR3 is CASSLGVPSYTF. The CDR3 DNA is TGTGCCAGCAGCTTGGGAGTTCCGTCCTACACCTTC.

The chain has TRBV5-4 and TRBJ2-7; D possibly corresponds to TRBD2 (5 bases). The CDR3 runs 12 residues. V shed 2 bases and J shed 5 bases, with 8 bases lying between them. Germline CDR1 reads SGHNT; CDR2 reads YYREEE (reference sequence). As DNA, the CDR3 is TGTGCCAGCAGCTTTCGGGAAAACGAGCAGTACTTC. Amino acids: CASSFRENEQYF.

CDR3 amino acids: CSVLRTVGAYEQYF. CDR3 DNA sequence: TGCAGCGTTCTGAGGACAGTTGGGGCCTACGAGCAGTACTTC. This chain joins TRBV29-1 and TRBJ2-7; a weak D match, TRBD1 (6 bases). V shed 5 bases and J shed 2 bases, with 16 bases lying between them. The CDR3 sequence is 14 residues long. Germline V CDR1 and CDR2: SQVTM, ANQGSEA.

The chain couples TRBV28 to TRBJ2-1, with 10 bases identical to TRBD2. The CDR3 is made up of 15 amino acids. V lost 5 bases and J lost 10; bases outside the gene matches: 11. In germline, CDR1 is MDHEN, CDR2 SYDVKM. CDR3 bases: TGTGCCAGCAGTCTAGCTAGCGGGAGCCCTAGGGAGCAGTTCTTC. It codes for CASSLASGSPREQFF.

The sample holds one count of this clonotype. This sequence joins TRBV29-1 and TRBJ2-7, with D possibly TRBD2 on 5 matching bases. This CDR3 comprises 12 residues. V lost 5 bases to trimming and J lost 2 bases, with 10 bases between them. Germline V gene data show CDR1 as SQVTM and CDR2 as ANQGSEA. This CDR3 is CSVLDGTYEQYF. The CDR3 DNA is TGCAGCGTTCTGGACGGGACCTACGAGCAGTACTTC.

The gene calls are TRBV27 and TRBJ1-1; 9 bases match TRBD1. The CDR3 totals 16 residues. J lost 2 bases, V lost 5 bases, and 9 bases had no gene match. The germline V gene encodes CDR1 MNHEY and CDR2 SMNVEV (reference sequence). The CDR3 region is CASSPGTGKRNTEAFF. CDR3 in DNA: TGTGCCAGCAGTCCAGGGACAGGGAAGAGAAACACTGAAGCTTTCTTT.

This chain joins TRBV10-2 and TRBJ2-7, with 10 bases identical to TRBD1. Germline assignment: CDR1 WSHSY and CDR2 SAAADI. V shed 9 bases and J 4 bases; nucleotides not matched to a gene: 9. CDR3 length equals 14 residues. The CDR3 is CASNPGTGVYEQYF. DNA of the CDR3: TGCGCCAGTAACCCCGGGACAGGGGTTTACGAGCAGTACTTC.

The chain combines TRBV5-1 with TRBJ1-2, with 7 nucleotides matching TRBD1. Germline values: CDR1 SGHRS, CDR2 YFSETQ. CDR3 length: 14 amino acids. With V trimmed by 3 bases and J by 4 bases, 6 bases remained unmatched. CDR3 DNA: TGCGCCAGCAGCTCCGGGACAGACTTCTATGGCTACACCTTC. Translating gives CASSSGTDFYGYTF.

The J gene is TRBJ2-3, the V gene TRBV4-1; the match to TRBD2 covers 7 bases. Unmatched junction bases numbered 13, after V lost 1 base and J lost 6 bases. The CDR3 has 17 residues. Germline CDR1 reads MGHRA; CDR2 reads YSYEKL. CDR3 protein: CASSQVGMASGRDTQYF. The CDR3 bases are TGCGCCAGCAGCCAAGTCGGTATGGCTAGCGGTAGGGATACGCAGTATTTT.

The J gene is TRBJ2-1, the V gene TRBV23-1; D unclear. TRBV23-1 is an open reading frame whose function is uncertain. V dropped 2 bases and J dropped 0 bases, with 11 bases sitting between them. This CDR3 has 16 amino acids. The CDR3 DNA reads TGCGCCAGCAGTCAAAAGGGTGAGAGCTCCTACAATGAGCAGTTCTTC. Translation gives CASSQKGESSYNEQFF.

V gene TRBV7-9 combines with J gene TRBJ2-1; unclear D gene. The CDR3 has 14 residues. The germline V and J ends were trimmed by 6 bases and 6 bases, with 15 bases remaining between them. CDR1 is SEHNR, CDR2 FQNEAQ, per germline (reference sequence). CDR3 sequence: CASRSRWDGNEQFF. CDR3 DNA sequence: TGTGCCAGCAGATCTAGGTGGGATGGCAATGAGCAGTTCTTC. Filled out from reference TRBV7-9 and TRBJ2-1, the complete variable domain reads DTGVSQNPRHKITKRGQNVTFRCDPISEHNRLYWYRQTLGQGPEFLTYFQNEAQLEKSRLLSDRFSAERPKGSFSTLEIQRTEQGDSAMYLCASRSRWDGNEQFFGPGTRLTVL.

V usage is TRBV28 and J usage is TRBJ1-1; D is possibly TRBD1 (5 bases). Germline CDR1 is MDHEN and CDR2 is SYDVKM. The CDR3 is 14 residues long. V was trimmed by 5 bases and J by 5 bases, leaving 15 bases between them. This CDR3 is CASSTPPGRTEAFF. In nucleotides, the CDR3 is TGTGCCAGCAGTACCCCCCCGGGGCGGACTGAAGCTTTCTTT.

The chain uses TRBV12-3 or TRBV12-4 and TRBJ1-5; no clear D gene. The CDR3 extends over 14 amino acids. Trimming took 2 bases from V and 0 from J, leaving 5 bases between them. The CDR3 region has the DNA TGTGCCAGCAGTTTACAAAATAGCAATCAGCCCCAGCATTTT. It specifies CASSLQNSNQPQHF.

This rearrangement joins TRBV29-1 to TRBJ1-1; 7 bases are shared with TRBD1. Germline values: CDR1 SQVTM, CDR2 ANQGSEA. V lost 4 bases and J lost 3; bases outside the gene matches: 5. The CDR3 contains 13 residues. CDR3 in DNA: TGCAGCGTTGCCGGGACAGCTTACACTGAAGCTTTCTTT. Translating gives CSVAGTAYTEAFF.

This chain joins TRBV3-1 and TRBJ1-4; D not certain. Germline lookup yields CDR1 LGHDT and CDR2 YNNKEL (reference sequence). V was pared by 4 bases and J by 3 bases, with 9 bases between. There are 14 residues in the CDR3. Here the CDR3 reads CASSPGSSNEKLFF. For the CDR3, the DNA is TGTGCCAGCAGCCCAGGCAGCTCTAATGAAAAACTGTTTTTT.

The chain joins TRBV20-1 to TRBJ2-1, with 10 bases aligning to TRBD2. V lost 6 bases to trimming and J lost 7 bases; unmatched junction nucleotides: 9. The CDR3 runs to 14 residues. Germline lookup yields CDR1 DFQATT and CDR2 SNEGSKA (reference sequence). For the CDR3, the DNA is TGCAGTGCGAGGCCTAGCGGGAGTTTAAATGAGCAGTTCTTC. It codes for CSARPSGSLNEQFF.